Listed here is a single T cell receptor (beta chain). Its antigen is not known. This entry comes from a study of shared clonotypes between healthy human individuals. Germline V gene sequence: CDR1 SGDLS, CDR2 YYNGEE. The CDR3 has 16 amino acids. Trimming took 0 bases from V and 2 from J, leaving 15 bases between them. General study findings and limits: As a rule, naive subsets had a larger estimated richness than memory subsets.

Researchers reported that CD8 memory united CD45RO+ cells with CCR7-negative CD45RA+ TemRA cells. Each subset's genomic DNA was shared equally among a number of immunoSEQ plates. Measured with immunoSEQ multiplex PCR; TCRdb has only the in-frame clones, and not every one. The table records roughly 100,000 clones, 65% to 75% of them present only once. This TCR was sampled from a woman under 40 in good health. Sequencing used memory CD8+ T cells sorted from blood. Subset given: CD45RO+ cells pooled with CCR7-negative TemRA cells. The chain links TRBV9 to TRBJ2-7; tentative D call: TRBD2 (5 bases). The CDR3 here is CASSVASRPGPYEQYF. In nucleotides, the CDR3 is TGTGCCAGCAGCGTAGCTAGCCGTCCTGGACCCTACGAGCAGTACTTC.